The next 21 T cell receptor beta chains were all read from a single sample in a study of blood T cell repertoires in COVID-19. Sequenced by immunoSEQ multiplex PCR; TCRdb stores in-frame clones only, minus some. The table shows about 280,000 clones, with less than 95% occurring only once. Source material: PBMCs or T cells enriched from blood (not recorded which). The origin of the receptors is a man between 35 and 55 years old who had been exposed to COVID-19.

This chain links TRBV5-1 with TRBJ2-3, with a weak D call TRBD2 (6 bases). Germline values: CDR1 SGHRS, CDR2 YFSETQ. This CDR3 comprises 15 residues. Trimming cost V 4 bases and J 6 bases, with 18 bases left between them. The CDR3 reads CASSPNRWGDDTQYF. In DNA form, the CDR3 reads TGCGCCAGCAGCCCAAACCGGTGGGGGGACGATACGCAGTATTTT.

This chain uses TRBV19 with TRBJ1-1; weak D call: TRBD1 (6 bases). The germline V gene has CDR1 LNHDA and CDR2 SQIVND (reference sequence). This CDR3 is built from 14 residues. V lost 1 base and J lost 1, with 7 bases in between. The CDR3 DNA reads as TGTGCCAGTAGTATAGGACAGGCGAACACTGAAGCTTTCTTT. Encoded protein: CASSIGQANTEAFF.

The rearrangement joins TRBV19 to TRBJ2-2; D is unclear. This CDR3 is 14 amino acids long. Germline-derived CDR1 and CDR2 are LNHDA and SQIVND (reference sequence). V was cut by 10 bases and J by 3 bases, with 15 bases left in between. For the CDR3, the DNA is TGTGCCACCAGGAAACCGTTGGACACCGGGGAGCTGTTTTTT. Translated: CATRKPLDTGELFF.

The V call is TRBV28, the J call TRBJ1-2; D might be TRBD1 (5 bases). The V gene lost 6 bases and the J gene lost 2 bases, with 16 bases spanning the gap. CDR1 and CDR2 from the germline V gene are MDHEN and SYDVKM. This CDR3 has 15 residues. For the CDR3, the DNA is TGTGCCAGCAGAACCCCGAAGGGGCGCAACTATGGCTACACCTTC. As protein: CASRTPKGRNYGYTF.

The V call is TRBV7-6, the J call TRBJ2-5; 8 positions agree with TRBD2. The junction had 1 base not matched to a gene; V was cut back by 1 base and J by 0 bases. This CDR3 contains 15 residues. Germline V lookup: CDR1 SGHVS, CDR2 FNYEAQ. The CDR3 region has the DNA TGTGCCAGCAGCTTAGAACTAGCGGACCAAGAGACCCAGTACTTC. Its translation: CASSLELADQETQYF.

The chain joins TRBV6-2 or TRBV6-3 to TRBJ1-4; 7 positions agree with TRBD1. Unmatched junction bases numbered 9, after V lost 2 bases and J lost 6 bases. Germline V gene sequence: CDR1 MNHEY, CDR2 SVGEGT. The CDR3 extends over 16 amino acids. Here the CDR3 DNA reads TGTGCCAGCAGTTACCACTCGTCTACAGGGGATGAAAAACTGTTTTTT. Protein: CASSYHSSTGDEKLFF.

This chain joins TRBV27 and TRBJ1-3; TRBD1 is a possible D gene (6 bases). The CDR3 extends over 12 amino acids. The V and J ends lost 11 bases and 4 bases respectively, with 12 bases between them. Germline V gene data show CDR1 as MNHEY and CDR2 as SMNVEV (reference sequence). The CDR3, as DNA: TGTGCCGCCGGGACACCCGGAAACACCATATATTTT. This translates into CAAGTPGNTIYF.

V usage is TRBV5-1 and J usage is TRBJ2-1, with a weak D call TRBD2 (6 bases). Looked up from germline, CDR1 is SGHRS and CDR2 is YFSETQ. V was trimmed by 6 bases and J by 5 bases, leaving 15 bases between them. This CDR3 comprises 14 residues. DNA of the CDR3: TGCGCCAGCACGAGATGGGGGGAGGACAATGAGCAGTTCTTC. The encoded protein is CASTRWGEDNEQFF.

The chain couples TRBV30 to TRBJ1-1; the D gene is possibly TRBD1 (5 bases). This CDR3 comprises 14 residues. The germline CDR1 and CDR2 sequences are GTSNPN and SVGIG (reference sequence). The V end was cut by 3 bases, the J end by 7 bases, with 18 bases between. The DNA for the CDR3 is TGTGCCTGGAGGACGCGGGACCAAATAAATGAAGCTTTCTTT. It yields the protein CAWRTRDQINEAFF. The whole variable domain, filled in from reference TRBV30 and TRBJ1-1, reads SQTIHQWPATLVQPVGSPLSLECTVEGTSNPNLYWYRQAAGRGLQLLFYSVGIGQISSEVPQNLSASRPQDRQFILSSKKLLLSDSGFYLCAWRTRDQINEAFFGQGTRLTVV.

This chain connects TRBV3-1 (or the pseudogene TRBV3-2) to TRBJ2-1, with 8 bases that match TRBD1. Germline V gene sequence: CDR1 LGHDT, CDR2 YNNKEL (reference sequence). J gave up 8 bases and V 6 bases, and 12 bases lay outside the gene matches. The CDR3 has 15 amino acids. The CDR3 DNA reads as TGTGCCAGCAGGACGACCAGGGGGCGCATCGATGAGCAGTTCTTC. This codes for CASRTTRGRIDEQFF.

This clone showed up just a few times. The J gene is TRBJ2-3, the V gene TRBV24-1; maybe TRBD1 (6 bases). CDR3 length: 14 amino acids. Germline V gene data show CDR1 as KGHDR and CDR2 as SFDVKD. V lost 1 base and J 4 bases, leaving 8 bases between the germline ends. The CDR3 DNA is TGTGCCACCAGTGATTTATACAGGGCAGATACGCAGTATTTT. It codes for CATSDLYRADTQYF.

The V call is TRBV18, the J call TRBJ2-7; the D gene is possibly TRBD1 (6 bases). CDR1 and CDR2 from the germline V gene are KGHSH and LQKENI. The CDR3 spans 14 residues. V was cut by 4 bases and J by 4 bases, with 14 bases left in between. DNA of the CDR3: TGTGCCAGCTCACTCAACAGGGTAGAGTACGAGCAGTACTTC. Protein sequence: CASSLNRVEYEQYF.

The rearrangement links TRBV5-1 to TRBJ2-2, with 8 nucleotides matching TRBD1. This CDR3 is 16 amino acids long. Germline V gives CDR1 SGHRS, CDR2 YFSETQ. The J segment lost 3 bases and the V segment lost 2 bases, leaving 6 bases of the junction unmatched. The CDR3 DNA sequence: TGCGCCAGCAGCTTAGGACAGGGAATGTACACCGGGGAGCTGTTTTTT. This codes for CASSLGQGMYTGELFF.

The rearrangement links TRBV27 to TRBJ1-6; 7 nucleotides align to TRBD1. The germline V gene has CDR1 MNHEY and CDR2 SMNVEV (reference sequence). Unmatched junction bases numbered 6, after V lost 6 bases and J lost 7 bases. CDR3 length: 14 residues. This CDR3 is CASRIDRVNSPLHF. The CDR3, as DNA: TGTGCCAGCAGGATAGACAGGGTGAATTCACCCCTCCACTTT.

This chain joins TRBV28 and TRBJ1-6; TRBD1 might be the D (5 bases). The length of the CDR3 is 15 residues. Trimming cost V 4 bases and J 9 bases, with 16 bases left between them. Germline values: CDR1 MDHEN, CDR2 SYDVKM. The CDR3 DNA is TGTGCCAGCAGTTCGATCGCAGGGATTAGTTCACCCCTCCACTTT. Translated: CASSSIAGISSPLHF. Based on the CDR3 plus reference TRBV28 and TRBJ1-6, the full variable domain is DVKVTQSSRYLVKRTGEKVFLECVQDMDHENMFWYRQDPGLGLRLIYFSYDVKMKEKGDIPEGYSVSREKKERFSLILESASTNQTSMYLCASSSIAGISSPLHFGNGTRLTVT.

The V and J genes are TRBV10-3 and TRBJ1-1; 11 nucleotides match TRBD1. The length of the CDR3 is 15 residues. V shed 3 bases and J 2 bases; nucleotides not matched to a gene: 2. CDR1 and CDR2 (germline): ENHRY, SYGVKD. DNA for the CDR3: TGTGCCATCAGTGAAGGGACAGGGGGTAACACTGAAGCTTTCTTT. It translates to CAISEGTGGNTEAFF.

The CDR3 coding sequence is TGTGCCAGCAGCATCCCAGGGCTTTACGATGAAGCTTTCTTT. It translates to CASSIPGLYDEAFF. The chain joins TRBV7-9 to TRBJ1-1, with D perhaps matching TRBD1 (5 bases). Trimming left V 5 bases short and J 7 bases short, with 17 bases between. This CDR3 region has 14 residues. The V gene's germline CDR1 is SEHNR and CDR2 FQNEAQ (reference sequence). Using reference TRBV7-9 and TRBJ1-1 for the parts outside the CDR3, the full variable domain is DTGVSQNPRHKITKRGQNVTFRCDPISEHNRLYWYRQTLGQGPEFLTYFQNEAQLEKSRLLSDRFSAERPKGSFSTLEIQRTEQGDSAMYLCASSIPGLYDEAFFGQGTRLTVV.

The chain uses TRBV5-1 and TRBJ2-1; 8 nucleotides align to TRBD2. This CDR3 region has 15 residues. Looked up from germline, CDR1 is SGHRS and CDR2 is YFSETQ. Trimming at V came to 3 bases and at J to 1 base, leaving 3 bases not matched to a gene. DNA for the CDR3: TGCGCCAGCAGCTCGGCGGGGGGATCCTACAATGAGCAGTTCTTC. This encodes CASSSAGGSYNEQFF.

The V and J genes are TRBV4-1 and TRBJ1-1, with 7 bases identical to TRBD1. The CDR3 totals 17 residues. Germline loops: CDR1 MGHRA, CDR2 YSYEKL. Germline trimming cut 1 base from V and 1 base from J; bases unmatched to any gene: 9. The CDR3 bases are TGCGCCAGCAGCCAAGTTGGTAGGGGGCTGCGGAACACTGAAGCTTTCTTT. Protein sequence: CASSQVGRGLRNTEAFF.

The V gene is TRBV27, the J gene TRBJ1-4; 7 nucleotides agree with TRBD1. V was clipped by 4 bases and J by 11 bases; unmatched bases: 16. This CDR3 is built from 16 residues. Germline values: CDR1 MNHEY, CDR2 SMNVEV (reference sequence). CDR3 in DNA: TGTGCCAGCAGTTATACAGGGGCCTACAACTTAGGGAAACTGTTTTTT. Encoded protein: CASSYTGAYNLGKLFF.

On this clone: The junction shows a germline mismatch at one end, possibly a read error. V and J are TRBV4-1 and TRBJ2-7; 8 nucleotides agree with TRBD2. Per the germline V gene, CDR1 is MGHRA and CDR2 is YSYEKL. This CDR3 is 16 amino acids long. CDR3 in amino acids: CASSQGPGLGSHEQYF. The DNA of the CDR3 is TGCGCCAGCAGCCAAGGACCGGGACTAGGCTCCCACGAGCAGTACTTC.